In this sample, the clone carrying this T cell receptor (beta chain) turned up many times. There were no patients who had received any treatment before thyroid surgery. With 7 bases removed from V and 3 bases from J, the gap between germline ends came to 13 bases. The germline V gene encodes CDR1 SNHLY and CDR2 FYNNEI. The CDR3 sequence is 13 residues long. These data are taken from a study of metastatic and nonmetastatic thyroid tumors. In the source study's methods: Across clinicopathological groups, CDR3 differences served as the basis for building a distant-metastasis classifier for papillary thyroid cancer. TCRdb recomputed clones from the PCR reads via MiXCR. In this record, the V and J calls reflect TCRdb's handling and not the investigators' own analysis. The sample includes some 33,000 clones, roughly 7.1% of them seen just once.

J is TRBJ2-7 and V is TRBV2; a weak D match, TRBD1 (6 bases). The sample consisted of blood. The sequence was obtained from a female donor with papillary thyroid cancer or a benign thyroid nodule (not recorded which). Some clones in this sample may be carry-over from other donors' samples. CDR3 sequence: CASTDRLGYEQYF. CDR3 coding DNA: TGTGCCAGCACTGACAGGTTAGGCTACGAGCAGTACTTC.